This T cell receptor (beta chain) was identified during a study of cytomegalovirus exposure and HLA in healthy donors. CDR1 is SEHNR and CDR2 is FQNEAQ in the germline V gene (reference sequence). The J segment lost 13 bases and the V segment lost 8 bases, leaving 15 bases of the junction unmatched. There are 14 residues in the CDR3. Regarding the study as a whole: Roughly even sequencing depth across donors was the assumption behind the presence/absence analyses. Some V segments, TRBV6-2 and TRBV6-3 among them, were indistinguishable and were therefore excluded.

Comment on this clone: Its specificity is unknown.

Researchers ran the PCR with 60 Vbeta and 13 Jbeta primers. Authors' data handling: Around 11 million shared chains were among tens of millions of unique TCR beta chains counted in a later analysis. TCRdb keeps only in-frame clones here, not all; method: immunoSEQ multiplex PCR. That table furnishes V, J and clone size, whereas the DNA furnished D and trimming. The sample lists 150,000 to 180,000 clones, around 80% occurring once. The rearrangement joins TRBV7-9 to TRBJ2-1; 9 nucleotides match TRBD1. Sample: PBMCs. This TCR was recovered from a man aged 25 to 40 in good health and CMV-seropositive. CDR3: CASRGTGLVGYQFF. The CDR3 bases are TGTGCCAGCCGGGGGACAGGGTTGGTCGGCTACCAGTTCTTC.